The present T cell receptor beta chain was sequenced within a study of blood T cell repertoires in COVID-19. Overall study context: The origin of the acute and convalescent COVID-19 samples was the United States, Italy and Spain. T cells, B-cell-depleted T cells, or PBMCs provided the cDNA or gDNA that served as material.

In the study's own analysis: Amplifying reference gene primers gave estimates of nucleated cell counts. The repertoire was sequenced with immunoSEQ multiplex PCR; TCRdb's copy has only in-frame clones and lacks some. The D gene and trimming were derived from the DNA, and the V and J assignments and clone size from that table. This table holds 90,000 to 130,000 clones, roughly 88% found once. CDR3 length: 13 residues. The V segment lost 7 bases and the J segment 6 bases; nucleotides outside the gene matches: 6. The chain recombines TRBV12-3 or TRBV12-4 with TRBJ2-7, with TRBD2 matching 10 bases. Sequencing was carried out using peripheral blood. The origin of this receptor is a woman in her sixties or seventies with acute or convalescent COVID-19. The CDR3 coding sequence is TGTGCCAGCACCCTAGCGGGGGCCGCCGAGCAGTACTTC. Translating gives CASTLAGAAEQYF.